Ten or more counts support the clone carrying this T cell receptor beta chain. Its antigen is undetermined. The record originates from a study of regulatory T cells in long-lasting Graves disease. Study observations and caveats: TCR diversity in persistent Graves' patients was below that of newly diagnosed ones.

Building of the TCR beta libraries involved iRepertoire HTBI primers and Arm-PCR of CDR3 regions. TCRdb reanalysed the multiplex PCR reads using MiXCR and keeps one entry per CDR3 protein. The top ten clones hold approximately 25% of a sample with around 480,000 distinct CDR3 sequences, roughly a sixth of them seen once. Trimming cost V 5 bases and J 7 bases; bases outside gene matches: 7. The CDR3 loop spans 14 amino acids. Indicated time point: newly diagnosed GD, antithyroid drugs for less than 3 months. RNA isolated from PBMCs was used to make the TCR library. These data also featured in a second study, about T cells in Graves' hyperthyroidism and ophthalmopathy. According to that study: When the TCR CDR3 underwent first-round RT-PCR, the HTBI primer set was used. Blood samples included most of the expanded thyroid clonotypes exceeding 0.001. Model output signaled ophthalmopathy a median around 5.9 months ahead of onset.

The clonotype originates from a woman aged 35-65 years with Graves disease. The chain combines TRBV12-3 or TRBV12-4 with TRBJ1-5; 8 bases align to TRBD1. Sequencing was performed on peripheral blood mononuclear cells (PBMCs), taken at new diagnosis, from a patient treated with antithyroid drugs. The CDR3 DNA reads TGTGCCAGCAGTCCGGACAGGGTTGGCCAGCCCCAGCATTTT. Translated, it gives CASSPDRVGQPQHF.